This T cell receptor (beta chain) originates from a study of blood T cells in healthy people across ages. The study's findings and limits: Roughly linearly, TCR beta diversity per million T cells fell as age increased. Because donor CMV status was unknown, expanded clonotype changes were possibly confounded. Investigators treated diversity estimates from one million T cells as underestimates.

Donors each provided about 9.5 milliliters of peripheral blood. Notes on this clonotype: Antigen unknown.

For the second PCR, which ran for about 6 to 12 cycles, a sample-barcoded 5' primer and a J-beta primer mix were used. TCRdb reanalysed the 5' RACE reads using MiXCR and keeps one entry per CDR3 protein. The sample has about a million distinct CDR3 sequences; about 51% are singletons. Germline assignment: CDR1 SGHTA and CDR2 FQGTGA. Trimming removed 2 bases from V and 5 bases from J, with 19 bases in between. This CDR3 is built from 17 residues. The clonotype originates from a woman aged 55-70 years in good health. The genes are TRBV7-3 and TRBJ1-5; D perhaps matches TRBD1 (5 bases). Sequenced material: blood. CDR3 protein: CASSLFPPGGGYQPQHF. The DNA for the CDR3 is TGTGCCAGCAGCTTATTCCCACCGGGGGGAGGTTATCAGCCCCAGCATTTT.